The present entry profiles one T cell receptor (beta chain) with its context. The data are from a study of blood T cell repertoires in COVID-19. Background on the study: From the United States, Italy and Spain came samples of acute and convalescent COVID-19. PBMCs, B-cell-depleted T cells, or T cells were the source of the cDNA or gDNA that made up the material.

Per the original methods: Estimates of nucleated cell counts were drawn from the amplification of reference gene primers. Repertoires were generated with immunoSEQ multiplex PCR, while TCRdb's copy carries only in-frame clones and drops some. The V and J calls and the clone size are those of that table, but D and trimming were determined from the DNA. The sample yields about 230,000 clones, approximately 85% seen once. Patients from Seattle were sampled longitudinally, starting during active infection. This CDR3 spans 11 amino acids. The germline gives CDR1 DFQATT, CDR2 SNEGSKA (reference sequence). The V end lost 5 bases, the J end lost 7 bases, and 11 bases lay between the germline ends.

The chain carries TRBV20-1 and TRBJ1-1; D perhaps matches TRBD1 (6 bases). The sample consisted of peripheral blood. This TCR came from a man aged 45-65 years with COVID-19, enrolled during active disease. The DNA of the CDR3 is TGCAGTGCTGGCAGGACAGTTGAAGCTTTCTTT. Translation gives CSAGRTVEAFF.